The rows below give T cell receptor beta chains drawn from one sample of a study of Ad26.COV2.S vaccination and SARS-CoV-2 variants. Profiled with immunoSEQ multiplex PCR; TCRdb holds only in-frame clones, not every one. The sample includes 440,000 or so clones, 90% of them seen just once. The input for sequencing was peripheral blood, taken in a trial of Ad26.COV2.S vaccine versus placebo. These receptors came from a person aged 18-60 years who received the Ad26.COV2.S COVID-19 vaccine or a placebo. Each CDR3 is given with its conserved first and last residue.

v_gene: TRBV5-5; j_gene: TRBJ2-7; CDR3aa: CASSLEVLAGKVSYEQYF
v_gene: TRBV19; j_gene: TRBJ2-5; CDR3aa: CASREKGLAGERRETQYF
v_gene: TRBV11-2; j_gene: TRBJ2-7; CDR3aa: CASSLGTVYEQYF
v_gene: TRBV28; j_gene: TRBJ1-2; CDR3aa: CASSPGGQGGYTF
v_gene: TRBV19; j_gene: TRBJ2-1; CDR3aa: CASSIGRTGYYNEQFF
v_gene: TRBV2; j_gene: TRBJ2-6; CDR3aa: CASSEMGANVLTF
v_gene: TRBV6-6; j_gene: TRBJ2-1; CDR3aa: CASRSQGKGDNEQFF
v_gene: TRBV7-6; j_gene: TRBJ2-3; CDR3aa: CASSLGGRLVSTDTQYF
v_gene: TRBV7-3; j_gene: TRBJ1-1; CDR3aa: CASSPSRSGEAFF
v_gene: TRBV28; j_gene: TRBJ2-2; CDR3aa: CASRSFGGNTGELFF
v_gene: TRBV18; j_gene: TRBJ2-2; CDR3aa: CASAGQGAIGELFF
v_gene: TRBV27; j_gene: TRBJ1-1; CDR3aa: CASSSRTGPTENTEAFF
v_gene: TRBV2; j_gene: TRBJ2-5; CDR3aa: CASSPEETQYF
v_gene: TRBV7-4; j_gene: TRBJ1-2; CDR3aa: CASSFHGTGDGGYTF
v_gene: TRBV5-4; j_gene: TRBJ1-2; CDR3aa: CASGDRGRPDYGYTF
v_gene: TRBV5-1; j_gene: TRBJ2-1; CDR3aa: CATSAVAGNYNEQFF
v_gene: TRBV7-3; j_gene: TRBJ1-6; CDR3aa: CASSLTGLSDSPLHF
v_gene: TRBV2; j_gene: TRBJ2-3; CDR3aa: CASSERLDTQYF
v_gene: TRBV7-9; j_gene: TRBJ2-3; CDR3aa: CASSQPGRDTQYF
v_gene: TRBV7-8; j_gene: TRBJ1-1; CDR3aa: CASSFYREGTEAFF
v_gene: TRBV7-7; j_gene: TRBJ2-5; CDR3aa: CASSPRTGLAEAGAGETQYF
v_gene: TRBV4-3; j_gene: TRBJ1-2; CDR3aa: CASSQEGAHRAGGYTF
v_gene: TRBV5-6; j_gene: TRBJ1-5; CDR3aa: CASSLNRGQGNQPQHF
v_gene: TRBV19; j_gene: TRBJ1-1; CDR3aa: CASSPGDSELNTEAFF
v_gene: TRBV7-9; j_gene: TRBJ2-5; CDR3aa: CASSTIRDQSDETQYF
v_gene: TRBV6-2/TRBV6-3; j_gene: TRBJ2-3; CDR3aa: CASSRDWGDTQYF
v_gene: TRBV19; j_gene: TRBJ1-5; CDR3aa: CASRTGGQGNQPQHF
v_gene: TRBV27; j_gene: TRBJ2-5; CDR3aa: CASNLAGGPAETQYF
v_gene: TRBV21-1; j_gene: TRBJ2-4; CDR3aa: CASSKLNIKGTGKNIQYF
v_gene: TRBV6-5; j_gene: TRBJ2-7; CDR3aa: CASCKDSPYEQYF
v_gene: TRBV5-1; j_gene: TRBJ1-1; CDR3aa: CASSTWGVNTEAFF
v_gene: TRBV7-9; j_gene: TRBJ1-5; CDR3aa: CASSPGGGFYQPQHF
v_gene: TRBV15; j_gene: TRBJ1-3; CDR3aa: CATSRDRGPGNTIYF
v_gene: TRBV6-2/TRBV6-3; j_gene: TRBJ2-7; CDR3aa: CASSPLYEQYF
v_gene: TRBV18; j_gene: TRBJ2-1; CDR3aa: CASSLSAGGPYNEQFF
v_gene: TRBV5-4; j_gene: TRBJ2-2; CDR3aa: CASSLPPLPGELFF
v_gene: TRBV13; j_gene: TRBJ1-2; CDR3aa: CASSLRARVHYGYTF
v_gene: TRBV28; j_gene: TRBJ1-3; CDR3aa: CASSSQAGNTIYF
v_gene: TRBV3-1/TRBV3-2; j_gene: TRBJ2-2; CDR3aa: CASSRSQTSITGELFF
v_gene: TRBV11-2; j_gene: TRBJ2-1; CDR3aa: CASSGPGNYNEQFF
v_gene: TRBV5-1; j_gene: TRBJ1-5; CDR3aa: CASSPTGDTNQPQHF
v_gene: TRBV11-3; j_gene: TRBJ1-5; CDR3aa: CASSLLGFSNQPQHF